This T cell receptor beta chain emerged from a study of Graves' ophthalmopathy and Graves' hyperthyroidism. In the study overall: The stable label applied to hyperthyroidism with no ophthalmopathy within 18 months of follow-up.

Hyperthyroidism in these 18- to 65-year-old patients was newly diagnosed, lasting under 2 months. Exclusion criteria comprised other autoimmune diseases, uncontrolled infections, pregnancy or lactation in patients. Amplified TCR beta CDR3 regions were obtained using RNA transcripts as template. RT-PCR with HTBI primers came first, then second-round multiplex PCR. TCRdb reanalysed the multiplex PCR reads using MiXCR and keeps one entry per CDR3 protein. The sample gives over a million distinct CDR3 sequences, 35% to 40% of which show up once; roughly 10% is in the top ten. Comment on this clonotype: It may be a read error: a sequence one base away is much more abundant.

This CDR3 is built from 16 residues. CDR1 DFQATT and CDR2 SNEGSKA come from the germline V gene (reference sequence). The sequenced material came from peripheral blood or thyroid tissue (not recorded which). This rearrangement joins TRBV20-1 to TRBJ1-5, with D possibly TRBD1 on 6 matching bases. This sequence was found in an adult man with Graves' hyperthyroidism. CDR3 DNA sequence: TGCAGTGCTAGTCCGATCCAGGGGAATAGCAATCAGCCCCGGCATTTT. This translates into CSASPIQGNSNQPRHF.